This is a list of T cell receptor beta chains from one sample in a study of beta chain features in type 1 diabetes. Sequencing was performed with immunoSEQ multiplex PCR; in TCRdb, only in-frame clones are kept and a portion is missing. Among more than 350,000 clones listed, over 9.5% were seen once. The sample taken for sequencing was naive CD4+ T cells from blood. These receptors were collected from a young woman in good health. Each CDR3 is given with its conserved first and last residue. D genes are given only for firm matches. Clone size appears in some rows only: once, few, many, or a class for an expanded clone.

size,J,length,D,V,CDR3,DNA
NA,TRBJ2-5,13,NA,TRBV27,CASSLSPGQTQYF,TGTGCCAGCAGTTTAAGTCCGGGCCAGACCCAGTACTTC
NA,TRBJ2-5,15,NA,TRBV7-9,CASSLGILSQETQYF,TGTGCCAGCAGCTTAGGGATTCTCAGCCAAGAGACCCAGTACTTC
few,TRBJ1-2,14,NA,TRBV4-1,CASSQELAARGYTF,TGCGCCAGCAGCCAAGAATTAGCCGCTCGGGGCTACACCTTC
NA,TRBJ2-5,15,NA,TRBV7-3,CASRIYGGAEETQYF,TGTGCCAGCAGGATCTACGGGGGCGCGGAAGAGACCCAGTACTTC
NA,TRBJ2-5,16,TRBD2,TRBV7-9,CASSRIRREGRETQYF,TGTGCCAGCAGCCGAATAAGGCGGGAGGGCCGGGAGACCCAGTACTTC
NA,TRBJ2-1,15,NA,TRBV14,CASSQDFTVFDEQFF,TGTGCCAGCAGCCAAGATTTTACTGTTTTCGATGAGCAGTTCTTC
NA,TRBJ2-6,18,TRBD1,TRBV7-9,CASPYRDRGFYGANVLTF,TGTGCCAGCCCCTACCGGGACAGGGGCTTTTATGGGGCCAACGTCCTGACTTTC
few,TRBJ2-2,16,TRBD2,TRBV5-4,CASSRVAGGGTGELFF,TGTGCCAGCAGCAGAGTAGCGGGAGGCGGCACCGGGGAGCTGTTTTTT
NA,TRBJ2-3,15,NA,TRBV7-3,CASAWGVRGPDTQYF,TGTGCCAGCGCGTGGGGGGTCAGAGGCCCAGATACGCAGTATTTT
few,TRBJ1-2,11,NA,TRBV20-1,CSARDPYGYTF,TGCAGTGCTAGGGACCCATATGGCTACACCTTC
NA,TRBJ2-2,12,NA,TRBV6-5,CASSYATGELFF,TGTGCCAGCAGTTACGCCACCGGGGAGCTGTTTTTT
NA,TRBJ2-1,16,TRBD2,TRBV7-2,CASSLERGLAGRGQFF,TGTGCCAGCAGCTTAGAGCGGGGACTAGCGGGGCGCGGGCAGTTCTTC
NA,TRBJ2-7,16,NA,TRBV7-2,CASSPSGQLTIYEQYF,TGTGCCAGCAGCCCAAGCGGACAGCTTACAATCTACGAGCAGTACTTC
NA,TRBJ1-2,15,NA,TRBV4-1,CASSQEGATVYGYTF,TGCGCCAGCAGCCAAGAGGGCGCGACGGTCTATGGCTACACCTTC
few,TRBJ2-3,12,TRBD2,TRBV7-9,CASSVSERGQYF,TGTGCCAGCAGCGTAAGCGAGCGGGGGCAGTATTTT
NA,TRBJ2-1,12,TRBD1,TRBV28,CAYRDRDNEQFF,TGTGCCTACCGGGACAGGGACAATGAGCAGTTCTTC
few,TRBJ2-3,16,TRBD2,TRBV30,CAWSEWASGKADTQYF,TGTGCCTGGAGTGAGTGGGCTAGCGGGAAGGCAGATACGCAGTATTTT
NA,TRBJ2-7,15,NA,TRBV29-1,CSVEVGSGGGYEQYF,TGCAGCGTTGAAGTTGGTAGCGGTGGTGGCTACGAGCAGTACTTC
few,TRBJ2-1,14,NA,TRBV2,CASISRTIDNEQFF,TGTGCCAGCATAAGCCGGACGATAGACAATGAGCAGTTCTTC
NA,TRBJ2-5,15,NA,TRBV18,CASSPEKGSQETQYF,TGTGCCAGCTCCCCGGAGAAGGGCTCACAAGAGACCCAGTACTTC
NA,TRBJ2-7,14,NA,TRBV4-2,CASRPATASDEQYF,TGTGCCAGCAGGCCCGCCACAGCATCTGACGAGCAGTACTTC
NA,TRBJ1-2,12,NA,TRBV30,CAWRGLGYGYTF,TGTGCCTGGAGGGGCCTGGGCTATGGCTACACCTTC
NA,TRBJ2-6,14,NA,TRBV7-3,CASSSSTGANVLTF,TGTGCCAGCAGCTCCAGTACGGGGGCCAACGTCCTGACTTTC
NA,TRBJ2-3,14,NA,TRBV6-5,CASSRSSSTDTQYF,TGTGCCAGCAGTCGAAGTTCTAGCACAGATACGCAGTATTTT
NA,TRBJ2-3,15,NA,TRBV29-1,CSAHPRAGLTDTQYF,TGCAGCGCCCACCCGAGGGCCGGGCTCACAGATACGCAGTATTTT
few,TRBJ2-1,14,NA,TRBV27,CASRPLTVSNEQFF,TGTGCCAGCAGACCGCTGACAGTTAGCAATGAGCAGTTCTTC
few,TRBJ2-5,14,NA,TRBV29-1,CSVSVGTSKETQYF,TGCAGCGTTAGCGTTGGGACTTCTAAAGAGACCCAGTACTTC
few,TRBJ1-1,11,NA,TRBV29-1,CSVRGNTEAFF,TGCAGCGTTCGGGGGAACACTGAAGCTTTCTTT
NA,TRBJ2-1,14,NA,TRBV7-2,CASRSQGIYNEQFF,TGTGCCAGCAGATCACAGGGAATCTATAATGAGCAGTTCTTC
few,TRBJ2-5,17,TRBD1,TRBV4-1,CASSQDPPWTGGETQYF,TGCGCCAGCAGCCAAGACCCGCCTTGGACAGGGGGAGAGACCCAGTACTTC
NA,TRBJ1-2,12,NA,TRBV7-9,CASRGSDYGYTF,TGTGCCAGCAGGGGCTCGGACTATGGCTACACCTTC
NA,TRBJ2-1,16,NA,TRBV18,CASSPLPSSHTNEQFF,TGTGCCAGCTCACCACTTCCTTCGAGCCATACCAATGAGCAGTTCTTC
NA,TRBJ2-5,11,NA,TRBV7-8,CASSPIETQYF,TGTGCCAGCAGCCCCATCGAGACCCAGTACTTC
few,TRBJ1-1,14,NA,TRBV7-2,CASRRPVMNTEAFF,TGTGCCAGCAGGAGGCCGGTGATGAACACTGAAGCTTTCTTT
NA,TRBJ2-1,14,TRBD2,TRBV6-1,CASSRTSGSNEQFF,TGTGCCAGCAGTAGGACTAGCGGAAGCAATGAGCAGTTCTTC
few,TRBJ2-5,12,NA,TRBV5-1,CASSLFGETQYF,TGCGCCAGCAGCTTGTTCGGGGAGACCCAGTACTTC
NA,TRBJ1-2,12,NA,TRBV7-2,CASSLYGDGYTF,TGTGCCAGCAGCTTATACGGGGACGGCTACACCTTC
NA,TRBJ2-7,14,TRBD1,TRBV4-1,CASSHPGTEYEQYF,TGCGCCAGCAGCCACCCCGGGACAGAGTACGAGCAGTACTTC
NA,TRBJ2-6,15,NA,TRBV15,CATSRPLSGANVLTF,TGTGCCACCAGCAGACCACTCTCTGGGGCCAACGTCCTGACTTTC
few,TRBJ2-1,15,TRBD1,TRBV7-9,CASSHHRGPYNEQFF,TGTGCCAGCAGCCATCACAGGGGGCCCTACAATGAGCAGTTCTTC
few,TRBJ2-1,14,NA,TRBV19,CASSIGLLGTEQFF,TGTGCCAGTAGTATCGGTCTGTTAGGGACAGAGCAGTTCTTC
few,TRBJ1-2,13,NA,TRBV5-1,CASSLEDWSDYTF,TGCGCCAGCAGCTTGGAAGATTGGAGTGACTACACCTTC
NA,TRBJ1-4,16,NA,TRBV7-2,CASSLAFAVSGEKLFF,TGTGCCAGCAGCTTAGCGTTCGCGGTTAGTGGTGAAAAACTGTTTTTT
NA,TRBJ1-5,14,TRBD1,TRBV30,CAWSIAGGFQPQHF,TGTGCCTGGAGTATCGCAGGGGGCTTTCAGCCCCAGCATTTT
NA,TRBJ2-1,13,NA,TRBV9,CASSVGIYNEQFF,TGTGCCAGCAGCGTAGGGATTTACAATGAGCAGTTCTTC
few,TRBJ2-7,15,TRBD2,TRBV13,CASSRKAGSSYEQYF,TGTGCCAGCAGCCGAAAAGCGGGGAGCTCCTACGAGCAGTACTTC
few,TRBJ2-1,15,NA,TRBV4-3,CASSQDARTYNEQFF,TGCGCCAGCAGCCAAGATGCTCGGACCTACAATGAGCAGTTCTTC
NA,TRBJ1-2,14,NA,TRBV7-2,CASSLRTAGYGYTF,TGTGCCAGCAGCCTCAGGACAGCCGGCTATGGCTACACCTTC
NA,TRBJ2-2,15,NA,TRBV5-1,CASSFTPWGTGELFF,TGCGCCAGCAGCTTTACACCCTGGGGGACCGGGGAGCTGTTTTTT
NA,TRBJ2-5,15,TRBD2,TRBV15,CATRLAGANQETQYF,TGTGCCACCAGACTAGCGGGAGCAAACCAAGAGACCCAGTACTTC
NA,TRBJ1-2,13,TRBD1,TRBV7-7,CASSPLTGDGYTF,TGTGCCAGCAGCCCTCTAACAGGGGATGGCTACACCTTC
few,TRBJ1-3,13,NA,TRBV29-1,CSVERSSGNTIYF,TGCAGCGTTGAACGGAGCTCTGGAAACACCATATATTTT
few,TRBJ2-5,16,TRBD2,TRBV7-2,CASSFLAGGDRETQYF,TGTGCCAGCAGCTTTCTGGCGGGAGGCGATCGCGAGACCCAGTACTTC
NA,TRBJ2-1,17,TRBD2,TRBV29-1,CSARVGRGAPSYNEQFF,TGCAGCGCCCGGGTGGGGCGGGGGGCCCCATCCTACAATGAGCAGTTCTTC
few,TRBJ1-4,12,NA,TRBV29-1,CSVDLAAGKLFF,TGCAGCGTTGATTTAGCAGCGGGGAAACTGTTTTTT
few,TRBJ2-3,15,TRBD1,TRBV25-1,CASSRQGGRADTQYF,TGTGCCAGCAGTCGACAGGGTGGTCGCGCAGATACGCAGTATTTT
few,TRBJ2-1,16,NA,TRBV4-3,CASSQDTRLSYNEQFF,TGCGCCAGCAGCCAAGATACGCGTTTGTCTTACAATGAGCAGTTCTTC
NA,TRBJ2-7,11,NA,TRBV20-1,CSARQGYEQYF,TGCAGTGCCAGGCAGGGCTACGAGCAGTACTTC
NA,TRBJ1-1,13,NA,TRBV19,CASSSHENTEAFF,TGTGCCAGTAGTTCCCATGAAAACACTGAAGCTTTCTTT
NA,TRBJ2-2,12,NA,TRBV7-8,CASSFRGGELFF,TGTGCCAGCAGCTTTCGGGGCGGGGAGCTGTTTTTT